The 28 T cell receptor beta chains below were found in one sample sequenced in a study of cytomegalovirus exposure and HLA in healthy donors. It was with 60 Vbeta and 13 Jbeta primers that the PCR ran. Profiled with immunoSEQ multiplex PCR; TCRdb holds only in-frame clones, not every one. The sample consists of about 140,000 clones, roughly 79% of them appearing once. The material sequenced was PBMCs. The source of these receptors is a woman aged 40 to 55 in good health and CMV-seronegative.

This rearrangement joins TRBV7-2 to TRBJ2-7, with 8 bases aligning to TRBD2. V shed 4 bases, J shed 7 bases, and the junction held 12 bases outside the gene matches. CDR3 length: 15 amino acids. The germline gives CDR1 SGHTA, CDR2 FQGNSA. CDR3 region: CASSSELAVGGEQYF. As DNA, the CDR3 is TGTGCCAGCAGCTCCGAACTAGCGGTGGGGGGGGAGCAGTACTTC.

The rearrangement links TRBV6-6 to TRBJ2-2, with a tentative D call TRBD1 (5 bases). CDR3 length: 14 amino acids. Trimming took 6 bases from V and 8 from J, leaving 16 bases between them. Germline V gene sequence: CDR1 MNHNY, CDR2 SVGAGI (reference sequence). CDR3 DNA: TGTGCCAGCAGCCCATCTTGGACAACGGGGGAGCTGTTTTTT. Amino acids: CASSPSWTTGELFF.

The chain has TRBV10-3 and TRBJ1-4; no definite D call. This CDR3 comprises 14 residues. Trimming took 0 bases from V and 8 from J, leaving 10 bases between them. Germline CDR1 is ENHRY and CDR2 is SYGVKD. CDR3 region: CAISESGSGEKLFF. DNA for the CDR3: TGTGCCATCAGTGAGTCCGGGTCGGGGGAAAAACTGTTTTTT.

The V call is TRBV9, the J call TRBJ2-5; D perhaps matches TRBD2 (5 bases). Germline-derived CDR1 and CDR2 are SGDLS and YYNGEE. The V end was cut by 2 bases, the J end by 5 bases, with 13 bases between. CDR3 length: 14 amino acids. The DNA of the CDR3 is TGTGCCAGCAGCGTCGGCGGCGGGCTGGAGACCCAGTACTTC. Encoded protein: CASSVGGGLETQYF.

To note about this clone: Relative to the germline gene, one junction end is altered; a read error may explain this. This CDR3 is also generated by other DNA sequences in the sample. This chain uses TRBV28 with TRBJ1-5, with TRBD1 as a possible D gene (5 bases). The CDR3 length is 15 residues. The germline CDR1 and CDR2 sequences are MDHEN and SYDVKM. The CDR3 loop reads CATRASTDSNQPQHF. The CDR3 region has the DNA TGTGCCACCAGGGCCTCGACAGATAGCAATCAGCCCCAACATTTT.

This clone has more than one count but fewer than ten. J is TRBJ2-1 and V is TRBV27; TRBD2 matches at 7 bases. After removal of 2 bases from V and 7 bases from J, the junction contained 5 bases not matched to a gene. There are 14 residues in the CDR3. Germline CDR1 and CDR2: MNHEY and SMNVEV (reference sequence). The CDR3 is CASSLRGSRNEQFF. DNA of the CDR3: TGTGCCAGCAGTTTACGCGGGAGTCGGAATGAGCAGTTCTTC.

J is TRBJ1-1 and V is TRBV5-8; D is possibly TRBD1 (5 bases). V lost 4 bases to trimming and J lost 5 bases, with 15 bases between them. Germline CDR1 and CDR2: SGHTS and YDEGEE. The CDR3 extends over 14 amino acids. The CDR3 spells CASSLTDGATEAFF. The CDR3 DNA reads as TGTGCCAGCAGCCTCACCGATGGGGCGACTGAAGCTTTCTTT.

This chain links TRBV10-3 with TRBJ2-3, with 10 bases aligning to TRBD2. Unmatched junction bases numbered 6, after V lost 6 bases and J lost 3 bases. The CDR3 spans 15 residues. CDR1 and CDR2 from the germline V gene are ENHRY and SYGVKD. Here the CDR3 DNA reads TGTGCCATCAGCCTTCTAGCGGGAGTTACAGATACGCAGTATTTT. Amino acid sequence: CAISLLAGVTDTQYF.

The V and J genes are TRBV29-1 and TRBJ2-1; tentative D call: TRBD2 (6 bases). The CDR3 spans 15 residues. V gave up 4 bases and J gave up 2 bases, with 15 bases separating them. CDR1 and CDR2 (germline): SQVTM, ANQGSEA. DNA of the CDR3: TGCAGCGTTGTAGGGCGGGGCCTCACCTACAATGAGCAGTTCTTC. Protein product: CSVVGRGLTYNEQFF.

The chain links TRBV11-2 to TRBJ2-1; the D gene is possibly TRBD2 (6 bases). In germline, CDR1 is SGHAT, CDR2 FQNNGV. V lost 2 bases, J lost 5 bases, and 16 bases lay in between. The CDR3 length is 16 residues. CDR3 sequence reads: CASSLMVLIADNEQFF. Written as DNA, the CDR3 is TGTGCCAGCAGCTTAATGGTATTGATAGCGGACAATGAGCAGTTCTTC.

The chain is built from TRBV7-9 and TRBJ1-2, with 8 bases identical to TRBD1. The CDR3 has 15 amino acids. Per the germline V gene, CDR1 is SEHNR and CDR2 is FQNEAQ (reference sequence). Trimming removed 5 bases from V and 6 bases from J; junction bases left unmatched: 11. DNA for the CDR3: TGTGCCAGCAGCCCCAATCGCAGGGGGCAAGATGGCTACACCTTC. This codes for CASSPNRRGQDGYTF.

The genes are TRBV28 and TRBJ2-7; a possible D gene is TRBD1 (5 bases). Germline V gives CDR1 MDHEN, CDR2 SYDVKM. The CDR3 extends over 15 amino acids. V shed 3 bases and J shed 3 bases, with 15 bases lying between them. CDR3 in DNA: TGTGCCAGCAGTTTGCCCTCCCTAGGGGACTACGAGCAGTACTTC. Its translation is CASSLPSLGDYEQYF.

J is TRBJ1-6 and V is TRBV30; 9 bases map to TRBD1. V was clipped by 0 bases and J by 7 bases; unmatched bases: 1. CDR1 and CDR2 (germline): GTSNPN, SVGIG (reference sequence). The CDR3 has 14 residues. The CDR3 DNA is TGTGCCTGGAGTGTAGGGACAGGGAATTCACCCCTCCACTTT. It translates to CAWSVGTGNSPLHF.

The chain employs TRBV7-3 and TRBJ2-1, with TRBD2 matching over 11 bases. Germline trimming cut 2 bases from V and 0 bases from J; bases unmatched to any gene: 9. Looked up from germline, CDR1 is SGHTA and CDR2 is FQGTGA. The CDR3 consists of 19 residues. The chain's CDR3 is CASSLLSSGGPPSYNEQFF. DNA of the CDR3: TGTGCCAGCAGCTTATTGTCTAGCGGGGGGCCCCCCTCCTACAATGAGCAGTTCTTC.

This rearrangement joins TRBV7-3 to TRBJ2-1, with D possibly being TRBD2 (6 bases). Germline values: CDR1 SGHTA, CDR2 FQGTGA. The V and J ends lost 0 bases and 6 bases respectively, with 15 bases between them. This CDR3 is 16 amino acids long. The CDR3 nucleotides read TGTGCCAGCAGCTTAACATCGGGGACTCCCCCCAATGAGCAGTTCTTC. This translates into CASSLTSGTPPNEQFF.

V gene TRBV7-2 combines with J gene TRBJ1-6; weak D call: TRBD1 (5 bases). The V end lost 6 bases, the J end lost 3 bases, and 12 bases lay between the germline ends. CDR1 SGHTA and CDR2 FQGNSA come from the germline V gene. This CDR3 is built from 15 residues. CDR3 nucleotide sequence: TGTGCCAGCAGAAGAGACAGTCTCTATAATTCACCCCTCCACTTT. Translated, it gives CASRRDSLYNSPLHF.

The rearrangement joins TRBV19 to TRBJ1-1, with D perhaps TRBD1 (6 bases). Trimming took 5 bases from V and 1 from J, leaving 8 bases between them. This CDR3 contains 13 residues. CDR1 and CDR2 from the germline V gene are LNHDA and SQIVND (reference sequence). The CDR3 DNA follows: TGTGCCAGTAGTGGACAGAGGAACACTGAAGCTTTCTTT. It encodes CASSGQRNTEAFF.

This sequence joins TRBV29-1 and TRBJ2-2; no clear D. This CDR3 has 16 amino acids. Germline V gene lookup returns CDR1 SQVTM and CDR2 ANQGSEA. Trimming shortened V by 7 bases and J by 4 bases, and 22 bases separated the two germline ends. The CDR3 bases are TGCAGCGCCCTTCGTCGGTTGTCTGTTGGCACCGGGGAGCTGTTTTTT. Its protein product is CSALRRLSVGTGELFF.

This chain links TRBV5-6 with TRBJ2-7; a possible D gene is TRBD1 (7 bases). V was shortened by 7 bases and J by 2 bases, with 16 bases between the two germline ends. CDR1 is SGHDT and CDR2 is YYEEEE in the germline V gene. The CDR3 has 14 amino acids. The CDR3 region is CASRIARGAYEQYF. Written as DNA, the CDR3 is TGTGCCAGCCGAATCGCCAGGGGGGCCTACGAGCAGTACTTC. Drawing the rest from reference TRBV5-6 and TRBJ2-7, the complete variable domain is DAGVTQSPTHLIKTRGQQVTLRCSPKSGHDTVSWYQQALGQGPQFIFQYYEEEERQRGNFPDRFSGHQFPNYSSELNVNALLLGDSALYLCASRIARGAYEQYFGPGTRLTVT.

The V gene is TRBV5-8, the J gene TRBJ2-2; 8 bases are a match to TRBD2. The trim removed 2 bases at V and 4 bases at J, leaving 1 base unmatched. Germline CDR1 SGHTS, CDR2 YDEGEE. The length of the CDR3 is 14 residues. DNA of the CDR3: TGTGCCAGCAGCTTTCTAGCGGGCACCGGGGAGCTGTTTTTT. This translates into CASSFLAGTGELFF.

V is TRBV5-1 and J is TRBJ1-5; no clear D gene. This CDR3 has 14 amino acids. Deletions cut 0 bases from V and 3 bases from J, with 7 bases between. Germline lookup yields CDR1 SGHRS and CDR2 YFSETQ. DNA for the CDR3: TGCGCCAGCAGCTTGGACAGCATCAATCAGCCCCAGCATTTT. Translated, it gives CASSLDSINQPQHF. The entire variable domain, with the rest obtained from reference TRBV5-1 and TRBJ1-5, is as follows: KAGVTQTPRYLIKTRGQQVTLSCSPISGHRSVSWYQQTPGQGLQFLFEYFSETQRNKGNFPGRFSGRQFSNSRSEMNVSTLELGDSALYLCASSLDSINQPQHFGDGTRLSIL.

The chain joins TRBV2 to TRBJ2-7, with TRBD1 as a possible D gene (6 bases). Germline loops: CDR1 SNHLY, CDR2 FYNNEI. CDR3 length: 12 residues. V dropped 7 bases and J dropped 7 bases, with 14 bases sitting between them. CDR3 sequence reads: CASTGAGGEQYF. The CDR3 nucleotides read TGTGCCAGCACAGGGGCCGGTGGGGAGCAGTACTTC.

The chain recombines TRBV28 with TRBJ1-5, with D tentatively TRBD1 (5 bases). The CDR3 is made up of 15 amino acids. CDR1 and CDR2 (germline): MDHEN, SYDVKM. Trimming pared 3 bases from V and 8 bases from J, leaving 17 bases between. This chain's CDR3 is CASSFDRVPREPQHF. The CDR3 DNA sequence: TGTGCCAGCAGTTTTGACAGAGTCCCCCGGGAGCCCCAGCATTTT.

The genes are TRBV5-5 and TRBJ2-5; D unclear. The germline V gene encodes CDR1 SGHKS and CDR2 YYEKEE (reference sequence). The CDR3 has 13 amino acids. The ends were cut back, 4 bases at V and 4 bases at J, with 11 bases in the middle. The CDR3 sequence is CASSLGASETQYF. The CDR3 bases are TGTGCCAGCAGCCTAGGTGCGTCAGAGACCCAGTACTTC.

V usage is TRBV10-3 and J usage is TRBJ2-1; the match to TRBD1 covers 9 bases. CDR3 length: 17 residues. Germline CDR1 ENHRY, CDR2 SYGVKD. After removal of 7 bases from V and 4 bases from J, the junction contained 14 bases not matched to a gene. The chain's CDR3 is CAITDRGYDLFYNEQFF. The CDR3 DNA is TGTGCCATCACCGACAGGGGGTACGATTTATTTTACAATGAGCAGTTCTTC.

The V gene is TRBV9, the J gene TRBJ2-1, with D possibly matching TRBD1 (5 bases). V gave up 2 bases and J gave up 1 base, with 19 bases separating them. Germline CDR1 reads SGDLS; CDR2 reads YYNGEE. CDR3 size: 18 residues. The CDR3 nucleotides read TGTGCCAGCAGCGTCCTTAGGGCGACAAGGGGATCCTACAATGAGCAGTTCTTC. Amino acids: CASSVLRATRGSYNEQFF.

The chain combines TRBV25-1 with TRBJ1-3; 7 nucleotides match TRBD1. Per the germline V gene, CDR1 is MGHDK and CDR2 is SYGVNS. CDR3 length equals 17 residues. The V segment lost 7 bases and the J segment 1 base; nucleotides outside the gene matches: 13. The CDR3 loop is CASKRCRTGLSGNTIYF. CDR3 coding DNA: TGTGCCAGCAAAAGATGTCGGACAGGACTTTCTGGAAACACCATATATTTT.

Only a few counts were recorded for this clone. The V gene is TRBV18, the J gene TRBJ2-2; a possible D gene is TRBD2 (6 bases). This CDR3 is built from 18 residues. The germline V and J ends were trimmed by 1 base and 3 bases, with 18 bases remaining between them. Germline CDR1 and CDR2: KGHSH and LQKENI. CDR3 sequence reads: CASSPRVGSGIDTGELFF. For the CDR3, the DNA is TGTGCCAGCTCACCACGTGTCGGGAGTGGTATAGACACCGGGGAGCTGTTTTTT.